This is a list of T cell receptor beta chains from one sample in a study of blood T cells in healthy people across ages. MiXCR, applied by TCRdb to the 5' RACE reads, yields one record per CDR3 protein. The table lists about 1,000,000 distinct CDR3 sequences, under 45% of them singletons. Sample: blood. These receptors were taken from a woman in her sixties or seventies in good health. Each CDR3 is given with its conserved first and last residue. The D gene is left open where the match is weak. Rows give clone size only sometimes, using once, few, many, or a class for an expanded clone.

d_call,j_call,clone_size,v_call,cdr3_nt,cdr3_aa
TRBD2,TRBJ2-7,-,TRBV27,TGTGCCAGCACGCCAAGTAGCGGGAGACTCTACGAGCAGTACTTC,CASTPSSGRLYEQYF
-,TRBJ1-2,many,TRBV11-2,TGTGCCAGCAGCTTAGCCAGACACTCCAACTATGGCTACACCTTC,CASSLARHSNYGYTF
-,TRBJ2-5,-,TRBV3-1,TGTGCCAGCAGCCCACGAGGGGCCATACAAGAGACCCAGTACTTC,CASSPRGAIQETQYF
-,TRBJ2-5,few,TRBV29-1,TGCAGCGTTGAAGATCGGGGGATTAGTCGAGAGACCCAGTACTTC,CSVEDRGISRETQYF
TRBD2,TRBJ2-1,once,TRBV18,TGTGCCAGCGCCCTGGGACTAGCGGGCGGAAATGGGCAGTTCTTC,CASALGLAGGNGQFF
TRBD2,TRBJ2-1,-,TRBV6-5,TGTGCCAGCCGGGGCGGGGGAGTCAATGAGCAGTTCTTC,CASRGGGVNEQFF
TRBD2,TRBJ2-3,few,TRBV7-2,TGTGCCAGCAGGATCGGACTAGCGGGAGTCGATACGCAGTATTTT,CASRIGLAGVDTQYF
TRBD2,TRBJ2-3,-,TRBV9,TGTGCCAGCAGCGTGACGACTAGCGGGAGGGAAGATACGCAGTATTTT,CASSVTTSGREDTQYF
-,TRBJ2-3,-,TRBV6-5,TGTGCCAGCAGAGAGAGCGGAACTAGCACAGATACGCAGTATTTT,CASRESGTSTDTQYF
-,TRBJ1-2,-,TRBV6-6,TGTGCCAGCGGCCCGGAGCCCTATGGCTACACCTTC,CASGPEPYGYTF
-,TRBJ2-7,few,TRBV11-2,TGTGCCAGCAGCCGTCCGGGACGACGGGAGGAGCAGTACTTC,CASSRPGRREEQYF
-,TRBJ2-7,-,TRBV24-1,TGTGCCTCCAGTGATCGCCCAGGGCCCTACGAGCAGTACTTC,CASSDRPGPYEQYF
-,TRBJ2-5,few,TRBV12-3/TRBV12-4,TGTGCCAGCAGTTTGAGACAACAAGAGACCCAGTACTTC,CASSLRQQETQYF
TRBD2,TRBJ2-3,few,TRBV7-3,TGTGCCAGCAGCTTAACTAGCGGGAGAGGCACTAGCACAGATACGCAGTATTTT,CASSLTSGRGTSTDTQYF
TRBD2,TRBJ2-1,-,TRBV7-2,TGTGCCAGCAGCCGACTAGCGGGAGGGTTAGAGACCCAGTTCTTC,CASSRLAGGLETQFF
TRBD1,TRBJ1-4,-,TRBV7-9,TGTGCCAGCAGCCCCGTCCGACAGGGGGCACGAGAAAAACTGTTTTTT,CASSPVRQGAREKLFF
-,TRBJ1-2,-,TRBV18,TGTGCCAGCTCACCAGACGGGGGCGCGCATGGCTACACCTTC,CASSPDGGAHGYTF
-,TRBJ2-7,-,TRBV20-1,TGCAGTGCTAGACTGACGACCTACGAGCAGTACTTC,CSARLTTYEQYF
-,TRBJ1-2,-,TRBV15,TGTGCCACCTCTACCTCGGGGAATGGCTACACCTTC,CATSTSGNGYTF
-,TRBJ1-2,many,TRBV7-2,TGTGCCAGCAGCTTATATCTGGGGGAAGGTGGCTACACCTTC,CASSLYLGEGGYTF
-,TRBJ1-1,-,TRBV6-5,TGTGCCAGCAGCTCCGTCGGTGAAGCTTTCTTT,CASSSVGEAFF
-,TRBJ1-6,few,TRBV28,TGTGCCAGCCAAGAGGTGGGGGCCTATAATTCACCCCTCCACTTT,CASQEVGAYNSPLHF
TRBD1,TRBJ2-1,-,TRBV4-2,TGTGCCAGCAGCCAAGATAGTGGACAGGGGGACAATGAGCAGTTCTTC,CASSQDSGQGDNEQFF
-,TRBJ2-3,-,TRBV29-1,TGCAGCGTTGAAAGGGAGAAAGCTCTGGCTTCGGATACGCAGTATTTT,CSVEREKALASDTQYF
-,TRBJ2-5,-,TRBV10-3,TGTGCCATCAGGCCCGGGACTGCCGGAGAGACCCAGTACTTC,CAIRPGTAGETQYF
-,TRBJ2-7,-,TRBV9,TGTGCCAGCAGCGTAAACGATATCTACGGGCAGTACTTC,CASSVNDIYGQYF
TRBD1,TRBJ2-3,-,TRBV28,TGTGCCAGCACCCTTGCTGGGACAGGGGGTACAGATACGCAGTATTTT,CASTLAGTGGTDTQYF
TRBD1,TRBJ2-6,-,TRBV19,TGTGCCACTAGGACAGGGGGCGCGTTGGGGGCCAACGTCCTGACTTTC,CATRTGGALGANVLTF
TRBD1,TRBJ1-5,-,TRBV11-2,TGTGCCAGCAGCCCGGGACAGACAAGCAATCAGCCCCAGCATTTT,CASSPGQTSNQPQHF
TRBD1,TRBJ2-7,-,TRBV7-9,TGTGCCAGCAGTTCAGCGGGGACAGGGGTGGTCTACGAGCAGTACTTC,CASSSAGTGVVYEQYF
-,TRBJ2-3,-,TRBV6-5,TGTGCCAGCAGTTACCAGAAGAGCACAGATACGCAGTATTTT,CASSYQKSTDTQYF
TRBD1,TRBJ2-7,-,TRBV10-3,TGTGCCATCAGTGCGGACAGGGTGCCTGGCGAGCAGTACTTC,CAISADRVPGEQYF
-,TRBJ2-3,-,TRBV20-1,TGCAGTGCTCGGGACCGGGAAGGTGCAGATACGCAGTATTTT,CSARDREGADTQYF
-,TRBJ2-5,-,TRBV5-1,TGCGCCAGCAGCTTCGGGACAACCCCCCAAGAGACCCAGTACTTC,CASSFGTTPQETQYF
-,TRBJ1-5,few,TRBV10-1,TGCGCCAGCAGTGAGTCGGGTGGGCAGCCCCAGCATTTT,CASSESGGQPQHF
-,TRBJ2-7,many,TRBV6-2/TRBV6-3,TGTGCCAGCACTCCGACTCCTCCGGATCCCTACGAGCAGTACTTC,CASTPTPPDPYEQYF
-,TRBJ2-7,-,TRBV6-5,TGTGCCAGCAGTTACTCTGGGCCCCCCTACGAGCAGTACTTC,CASSYSGPPYEQYF
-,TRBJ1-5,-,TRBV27,TGTGCCAGCAGTTTCCTACAGGGACCCCAGCATTTT,CASSFLQGPQHF
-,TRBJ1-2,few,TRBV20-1,TGCAGTGCTCCAGGGGTTTACGGCTACACCTTC,CSAPGVYGYTF
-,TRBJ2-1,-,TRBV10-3,TGTGCCACCCAGGAGGGGAATGAGCAGTTCTTC,CATQEGNEQFF
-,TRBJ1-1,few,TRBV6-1,TGTGCCAGCAGTGACTCAGAGAACACTGAAGCTTTCTTT,CASSDSENTEAFF
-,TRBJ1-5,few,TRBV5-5,TGTGCCAGCAGCCTCACCGGGGTCGGCAATCAGCCCCAGCATTTT,CASSLTGVGNQPQHF